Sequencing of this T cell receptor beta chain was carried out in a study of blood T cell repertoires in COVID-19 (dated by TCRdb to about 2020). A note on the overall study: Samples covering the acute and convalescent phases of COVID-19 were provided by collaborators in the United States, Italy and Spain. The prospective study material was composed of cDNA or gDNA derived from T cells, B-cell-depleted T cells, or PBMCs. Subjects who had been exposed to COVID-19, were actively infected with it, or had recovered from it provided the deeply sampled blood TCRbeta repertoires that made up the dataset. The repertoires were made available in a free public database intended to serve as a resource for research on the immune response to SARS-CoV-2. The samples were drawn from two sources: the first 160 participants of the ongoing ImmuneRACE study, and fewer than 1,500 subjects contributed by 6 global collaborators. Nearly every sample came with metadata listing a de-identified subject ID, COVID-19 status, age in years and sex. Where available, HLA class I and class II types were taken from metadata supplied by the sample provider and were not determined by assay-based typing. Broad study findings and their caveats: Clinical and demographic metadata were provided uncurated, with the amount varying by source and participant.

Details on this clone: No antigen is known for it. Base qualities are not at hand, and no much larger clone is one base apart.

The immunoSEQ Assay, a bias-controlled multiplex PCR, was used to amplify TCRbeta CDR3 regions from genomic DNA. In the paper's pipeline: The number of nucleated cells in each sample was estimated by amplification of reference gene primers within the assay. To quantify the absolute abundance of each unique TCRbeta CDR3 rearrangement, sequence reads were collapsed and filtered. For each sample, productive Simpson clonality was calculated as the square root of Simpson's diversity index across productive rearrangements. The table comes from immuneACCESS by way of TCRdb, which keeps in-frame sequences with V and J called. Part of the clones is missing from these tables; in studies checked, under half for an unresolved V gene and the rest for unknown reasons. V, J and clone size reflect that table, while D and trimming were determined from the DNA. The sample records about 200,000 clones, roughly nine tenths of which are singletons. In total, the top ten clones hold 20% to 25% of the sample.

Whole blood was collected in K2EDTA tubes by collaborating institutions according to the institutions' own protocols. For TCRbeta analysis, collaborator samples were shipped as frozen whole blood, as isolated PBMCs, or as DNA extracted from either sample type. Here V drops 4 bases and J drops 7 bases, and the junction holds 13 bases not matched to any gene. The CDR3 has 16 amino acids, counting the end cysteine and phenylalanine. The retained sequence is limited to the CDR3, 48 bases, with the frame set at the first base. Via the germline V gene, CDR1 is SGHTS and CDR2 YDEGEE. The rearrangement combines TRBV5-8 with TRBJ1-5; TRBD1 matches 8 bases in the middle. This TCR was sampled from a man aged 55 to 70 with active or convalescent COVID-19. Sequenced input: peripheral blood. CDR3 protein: CASSPRDRGQGQPQHF. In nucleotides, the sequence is TGTGCCAGCAGCCCTCGAGACAGGGGCCAGGGACAGCCCCAGCATTTT.